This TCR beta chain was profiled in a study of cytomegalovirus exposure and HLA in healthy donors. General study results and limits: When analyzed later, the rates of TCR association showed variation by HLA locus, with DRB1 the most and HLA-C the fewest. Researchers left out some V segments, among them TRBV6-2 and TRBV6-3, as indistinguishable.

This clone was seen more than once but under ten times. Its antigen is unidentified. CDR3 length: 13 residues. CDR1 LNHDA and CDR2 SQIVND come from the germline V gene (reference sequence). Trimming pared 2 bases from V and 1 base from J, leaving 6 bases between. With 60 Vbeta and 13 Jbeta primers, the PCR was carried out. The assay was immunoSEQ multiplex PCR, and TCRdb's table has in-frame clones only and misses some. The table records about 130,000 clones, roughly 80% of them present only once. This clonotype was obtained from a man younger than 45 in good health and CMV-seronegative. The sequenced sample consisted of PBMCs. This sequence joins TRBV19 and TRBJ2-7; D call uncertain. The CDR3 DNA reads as TGTGCCAGTAGTATAATTTTATCCTACGAGCAGTACTTC. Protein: CASSIILSYEQYF.